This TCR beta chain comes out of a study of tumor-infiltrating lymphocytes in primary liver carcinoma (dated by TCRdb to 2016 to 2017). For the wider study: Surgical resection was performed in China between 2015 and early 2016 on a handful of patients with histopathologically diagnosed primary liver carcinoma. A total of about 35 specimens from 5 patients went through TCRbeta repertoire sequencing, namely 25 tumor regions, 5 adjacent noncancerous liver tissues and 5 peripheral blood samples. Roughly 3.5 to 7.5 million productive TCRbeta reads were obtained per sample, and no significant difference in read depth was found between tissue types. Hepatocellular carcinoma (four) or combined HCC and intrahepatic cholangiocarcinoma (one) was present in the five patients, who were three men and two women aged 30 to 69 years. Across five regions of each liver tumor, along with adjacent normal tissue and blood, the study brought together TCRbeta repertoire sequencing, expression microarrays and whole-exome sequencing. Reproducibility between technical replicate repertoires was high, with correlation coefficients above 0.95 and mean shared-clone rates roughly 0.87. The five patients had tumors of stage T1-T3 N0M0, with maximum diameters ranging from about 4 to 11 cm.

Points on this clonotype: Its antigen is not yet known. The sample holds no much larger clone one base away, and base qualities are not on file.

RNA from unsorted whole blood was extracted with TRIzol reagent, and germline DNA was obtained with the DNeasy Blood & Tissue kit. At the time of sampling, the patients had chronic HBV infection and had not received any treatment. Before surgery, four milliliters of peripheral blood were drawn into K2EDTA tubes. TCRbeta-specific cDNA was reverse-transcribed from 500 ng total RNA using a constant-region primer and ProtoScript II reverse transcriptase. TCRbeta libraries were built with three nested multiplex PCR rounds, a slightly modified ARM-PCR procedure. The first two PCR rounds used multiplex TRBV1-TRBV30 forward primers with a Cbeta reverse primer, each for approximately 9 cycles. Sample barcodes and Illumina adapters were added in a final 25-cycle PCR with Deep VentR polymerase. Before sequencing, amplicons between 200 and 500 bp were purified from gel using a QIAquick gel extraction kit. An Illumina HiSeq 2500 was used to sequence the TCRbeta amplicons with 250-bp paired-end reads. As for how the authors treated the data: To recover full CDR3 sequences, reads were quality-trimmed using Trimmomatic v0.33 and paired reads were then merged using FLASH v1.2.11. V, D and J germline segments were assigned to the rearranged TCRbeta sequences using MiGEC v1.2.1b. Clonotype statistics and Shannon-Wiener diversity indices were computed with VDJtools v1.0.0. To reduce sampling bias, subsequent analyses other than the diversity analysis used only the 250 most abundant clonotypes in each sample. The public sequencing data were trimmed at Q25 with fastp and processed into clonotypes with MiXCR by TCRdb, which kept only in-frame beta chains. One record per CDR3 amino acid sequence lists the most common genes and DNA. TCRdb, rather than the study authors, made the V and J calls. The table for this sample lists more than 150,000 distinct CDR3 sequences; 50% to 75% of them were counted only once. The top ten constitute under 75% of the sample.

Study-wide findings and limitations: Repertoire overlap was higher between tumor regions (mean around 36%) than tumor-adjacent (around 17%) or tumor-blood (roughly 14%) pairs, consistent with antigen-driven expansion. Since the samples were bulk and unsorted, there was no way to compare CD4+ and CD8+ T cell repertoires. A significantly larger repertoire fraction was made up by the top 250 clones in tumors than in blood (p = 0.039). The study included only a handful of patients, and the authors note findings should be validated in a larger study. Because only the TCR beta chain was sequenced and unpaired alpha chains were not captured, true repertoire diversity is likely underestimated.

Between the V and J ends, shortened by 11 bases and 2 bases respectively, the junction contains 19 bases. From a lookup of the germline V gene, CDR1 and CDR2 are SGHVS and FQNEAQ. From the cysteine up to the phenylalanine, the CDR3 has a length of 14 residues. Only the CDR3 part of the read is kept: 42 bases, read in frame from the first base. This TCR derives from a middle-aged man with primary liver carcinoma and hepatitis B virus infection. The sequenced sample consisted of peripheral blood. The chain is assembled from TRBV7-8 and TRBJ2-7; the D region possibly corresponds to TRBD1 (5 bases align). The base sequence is TGTGCCGGCACCCCCGGACATGCCACCTACGAGCAGTACTTC. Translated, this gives CAGTPGHATYEQYF.